This TCR beta chain comes out of a study of technical replicates of blood from a few donors (dated 2017 in TCRdb). The CDR3 runs 14 residues from the cysteine to the phenylalanine. The CDR3 DNA has 42 bases and is translated from base 1. V lost 8 bases and J lost 0 bases, and the count of bases not matched to a germline gene is 2. Reading the germline V gene (reference sequence) gives CDR1 SEHNR and CDR2 FQNEAQ. As concerns this clone: Its antigen remains unidentified. There are no base qualities to consult, and no much larger clone falls within one base.

The library was prepared using the immunoSEQ multiplex PCR assay. TCRdb stores this immuneACCESS table with in-frame sequences only. Part of the clones is absent; in the studies checked, under half of the shortfall reflects unresolved V genes, and no reason is known for the rest. Counted in this sample were about 97,000 clones; about 96% of them appeared once. The top ten constitute about 0.36% of the sample. Sequenced material: T cells isolated from PBMCs. The TCR comes from a human donor in good health. The V and J segments used are TRBV7-9 and TRBJ2-1; 9 of the junction bases match TRBD1. In nucleotide form, the sequence is TGTGCCAGCGGGGACAGGGACTCCTACAATGAGCAGTTCTTC. Its coded protein is CASGDRDSYNEQFF. Reference TRBV7-9 and TRBJ2-1 proteins supply the regions before and after the CDR3; the full variable domain is: DTGVSQNPRHKITKRGQNVTFRCDPISEHNRLYWYRQTLGQGPEFLTYFQNEAQLEKSRLLSDRFSAERPKGSFSTLEIQRTEQGDSAMYLCASGDRDSYNEQFFGPGTRLTVL.